The 5 T cell receptor beta chains below were found in one sample sequenced in a study of response to subunit inactivated influenza vaccine. TCRdb reprocessed the RT-PCR reads with MiXCR, giving one entry per CDR3 protein. The sample lists about 540,000 distinct CDR3 sequences, 14% occurring once. The material was PBMCs from blood, obtained 12 days after vaccination. The receptors were gathered from a man aged 50 to 60 who received an inactivated influenza vaccine.

This clonotype was seen a few times. The chain employs TRBV6-5 and TRBJ1-5; no reliable D call. From germline, CDR1 is MNHEY and CDR2 SVGAGI. V shed 4 bases and J shed 0 bases, with 7 bases lying between them. The CDR3 sequence is 14 residues long. This chain's CDR3 is CASSSINSNQPQHF. The CDR3 DNA reads as TGTGCCAGCAGTTCCATCAATAGCAATCAGCCCCAGCATTTT.

V gene TRBV19 combines with J gene TRBJ2-1; TRBD2 matches at 8 bases. The germline V gene has CDR1 LNHDA and CDR2 SQIVND (reference sequence). CDR3 length equals 13 residues. The V gene end was trimmed by 5 bases and the J gene end by 15 bases; junction bases not matched to a gene: 12. Here the CDR3 DNA reads TGTGCCAGTAGTCTCCTCGGCGGGACTAGTTGGTTCTTC. Translated, it gives CASSLLGGTSWFF.

This sequence joins TRBV4-2 and TRBJ2-2, with D uncertain. This CDR3 contains 15 residues. Trimming cost V 1 base and J 1 base, with 7 bases left between them. Germline assignment: CDR1 LGHNA and CDR2 YNFKEQ. CDR3 in DNA: TGTGCCAGCAGCCAAGTTGGGCAGAACACCGGGGAGCTGTTTTTT. This sequence encodes CASSQVGQNTGELFF.

This clonotype has more than one count but fewer than ten. CDR3 loop: CASSVSGRSYEQYF. Written as DNA, the CDR3 is TGTGCCAGCAGTGTCAGCGGGAGATCTTACGAGCAGTACTTC. The V and J genes are TRBV7-9 and TRBJ2-7, with 8 bases that match TRBD2. V lost 6 bases to trimming and J lost 4 bases; unmatched junction nucleotides: 8. Germline lookup yields CDR1 SEHNR and CDR2 FQNEAQ (reference sequence). This CDR3 has 14 amino acids.

This clonotype was picked up a small number of times. The J gene is TRBJ1-1, the V gene TRBV28; no firm D call. This CDR3 comprises 11 residues. V dropped 10 bases and J dropped 3 bases, with 9 bases sitting between them. Germline CDR1 reads MDHEN; CDR2 reads SYDVKM. CDR3 protein: CATRKYTEAFF. The CDR3 DNA is TGTGCCACCCGAAAGTACACTGAAGCTTTCTTT.